The rows below give T cell receptor beta chains drawn from one sample of a study of read filtering for tumor transcriptome and immune sequencing. TCRdb reprocessed the reads with MiXCR, giving one entry per CDR3 protein. This table holds about 50,000 distinct CDR3 sequences, around 19% found once. Material: a population of CD138-negative cells sorted from bone marrow. These receptors were obtained from a donor aged 40 or over with multiple myeloma. The CDR3 runs from the conserved cysteine through the conserved F or W. A D gene is named only where the DNA matches it firmly. The size of a clone is reported for some rows only, either as once, few or many, or as a class for expanded clones.

V gene	D gene	J gene	CDR3 length	clone size	CDR3 protein	CDR3 DNA
TRBV21-1	.	TRBJ2-1	16	many	CASSHKWERGNNEQFF	TGTGCCAGCAGCCATAAATGGGAGAGGGGTAACAATGAGCAGTTCTTC
TRBV20-1	.	TRBJ1-5	13	.	CSATGGGNQPQHF	TGCAGTGCAACCGGGGGGGGGAATCAGCCCCAGCATTTT
TRBV28	TRBD2	TRBJ2-4	17	.	CASTLSSGRGAKNIQYF	TGTGCCAGCACACTCAGCAGCGGGAGAGGGGCCAAAAACATTCAGTACTTC
TRBV12-3/TRBV12-4	.	TRBJ2-2	15	few	CASSITGIGTGELFF	TGTGCCAGCAGCATTACCGGGATAGGCACCGGGGAGCTGTTTTTT
TRBV19	TRBD1	TRBJ2-7	14	many	CASSQTGPTYEQYF	TGTGCCAGTTCCCAGACAGGGCCAACCTACGAGCAGTACTTC
TRBV29-1	TRBD1	TRBJ2-3	14	many	CSVARQGQLDTQYF	TGCAGCGTTGCCCGACAGGGGCAATTGGATACGCAGTATTTT
TRBV24-1	.	TRBJ1-5	17	.	CATSDPSAPGSNQPQHF	TGTGCCACCAGTGATCCATCGGCCCCGGGTAGCAATCAGCCCCAGCATTTT
TRBV20-1	TRBD2	TRBJ2-5	17	many	CSARGTSGDTYQETQYF	TGCAGTGCTAGGGGGACTAGCGGGGATACGTACCAAGAGACCCAGTACTTC
TRBV4-1	TRBD1	TRBJ1-3	16	.	CASSQEATGTGNTIYF	TGCGCCAGCAGCCAGGAGGCGACAGGGACTGGAAACACCATATATTTT
TRBV6-5	TRBD1	TRBJ2-5	15	many	CASRTHDRGRETQYF	TGTGCCAGCAGAACCCACGACAGGGGGCGAGAGACCCAGTACTTC
TRBV5-1	.	TRBJ2-2	14	many	CASSLVSGSGELFF	TGCGCCAGCAGCTTGGTCTCGGGGTCCGGGGAGCTGTTTTTT
TRBV4-3	.	TRBJ1-5	17	.	CASSQDSTCGITDTQHF	TGCGCCAGCAGCCAAGATAGTACTTGCGGGATCACAGATACGCAGCATTTT
TRBV4-1	.	TRBJ2-4	13	few	CASSQTGTGGQYF	TGCGCCAGCAGCCAAACGGGGACTGGAGGGCAGTACTTC
TRBV30	.	TRBJ1-1	12	many	CAWSVLYGEAFF	TGTGCCTGGAGTGTATTATACGGAGAAGCTTTCTTT
TRBV28	.	TRBJ2-2	15	many	CASSFRRSNTGELFF	TGTGCCAGCAGTTTCCGGCGGTCGAACACCGGGGAGCTGTTTTTT
TRBV20-1	TRBD2	TRBJ2-1	16	many	CSASPTSGSSYNEQFF	TGCAGTGCTAGTCCGACTAGCGGGAGCTCCTACAATGAGCAGTTCTTC
TRBV7-2	.	TRBJ2-1	13	many	CASSLDERRGPFF	TGTGCCAGCAGCTTAGACGAAAGGCGGGGGCCCTTCTTC
TRBV5-1	TRBD2	TRBJ2-7	15	many	CASSPAGGRTYEQYF	TGCGCCAGCAGCCCGGCGGGAGGCAGAACCTACGAGCAGTACTTC
TRBV2	.	TRBJ2-4	12	few	CASSEGLGIQYF	TGTGCCAGCAGTGAAGGACTAGGGATTCAGTACTTC
TRBV5-1	TRBD2	TRBJ2-7	15	many	CASSLNAGGTYEQYF	TGCGCCAGCAGCTTGAACGCGGGAGGGACCTACGAGCAGTACTTC
TRBV19	.	TRBJ2-2	14	.	CASSPQGRTGELFF	TGTGCCAGTAGTCCACAGGGTCGGACCGGGGAGCTGTTTTTT
TRBV10-3	TRBD2	TRBJ2-1	14	many	CAITGTSGHNEQFF	TGTGCCATCACCGGGACTAGCGGCCACAATGAGCAGTTCTTC
TRBV6-6	.	TRBJ1-2	13	.	CASSYVDSYGYTF	TGTGCCAGCAGTTACGTGGACAGCTATGGCTACACCTTC
TRBV29-1	TRBD1	TRBJ2-7	16	many	CSVRGPRTGHSYEQYF	TGCAGCGTCCGTGGCCCTAGGACAGGGCACTCCTACGAGCAGTACTTC
TRBV14	.	TRBJ2-1	17	medium-sized	CASSQEVGSASYNEQFF	TGTGCCAGCAGCCAAGAAGTAGGCAGCGCCTCATACAATGAGCAGTTCTTC
TRBV7-9	.	TRBJ2-7	16	.	CASSQPYRGSEYEQYF	TGTGCCAGCAGCCAGCCCTACCGGGGGAGCGAGTACGAGCAGTACTTC
TRBV29-1	.	TRBJ1-2	12	many	CSVELTPYGYTF	TGCAGCGTTGAACTCACCCCCTATGGCTACACCTTC
TRBV24-1	TRBD1	TRBJ2-1	15	medium-sized	CATSDTGTAYNEQFF	TGTGCCACCAGTGACACCGGGACAGCCTACAATGAGCAGTTCTTC
TRBV5-1	TRBD1	TRBJ2-1	16	medium-sized	CASGRQGGSSYNEQFF	TGCGCCAGCGGTCGACAGGGGGGGAGCTCCTACAATGAGCAGTTCTTC
TRBV7-2	TRBD2	TRBJ2-2	16	many	CASSTRTSGRTGELFF	TGTGCCAGCAGCACACGGACTAGCGGGAGAACCGGGGAGCTGTTTTTT
TRBV7-8	.	TRBJ2-1	15	.	CASSQARGSINEQFF	TGTGCCAGCAGCCAAGCACGCGGGTCTATAAATGAGCAGTTCTTC
TRBV14	TRBD2	TRBJ2-7	13	.	CACSRTSSYEHYF	TGTGCCTGCAGCCGGACTAGCAGTTACGAGCATTACTTC
TRBV4-1	TRBD2	TRBJ2-4	19	many	CASSQDRLAGGAAKNIQYF	TGCGCCAGCAGCCAAGATCGATTAGCGGGAGGTGCGGCCAAAAACATTCAGTACTTC
TRBV11-1	TRBD2	TRBJ2-1	18	many	CASSPYVGAGGLGDEQFF	TGTGCCAGCAGCCCTTATGTTGGAGCGGGAGGTCTGGGTGATGAGCAGTTCTTC
TRBV18	.	TRBJ2-7	14	few	CASSTGVLRNEQYF	TGTGCCAGCTCAACGGGGGTATTGAGGAACGAGCAGTACTTC
TRBV19	TRBD2	TRBJ2-5	16	.	CASSIELAGVVKTQYF	TGTGCCAGTAGTATTGAACTAGCGGGAGTTGTAAAGACCCAGTACTTC
TRBV11-2	TRBD1	TRBJ2-5	15	many	CASSLVTGDVETQYF	TGTGCCAGCAGCTTAGTAACAGGGGATGTGGAGACCCAGTACTTC
TRBV28	TRBD2	TRBJ2-7	16	many	CASSKFSGKLSYEQYF	TGTGCCAGCAGTAAGTTTAGCGGGAAACTCTCCTACGAGCAGTACTTC
TRBV7-2	.	TRBJ2-1	16	.	CASSDGLLSSYNEQFF	TGTGCCAGCAGCGACGGACTCTTAAGCTCCTACAATGAGCAGTTCTTC
TRBV12-3/TRBV12-4	TRBD2	TRBJ2-3	17	many	CASSLKTSGSFTDTQYF	TGTGCCAGCAGTTTAAAGACTAGCGGGAGTTTCACAGATACGCAGTATTTT
TRBV5-1	TRBD2	TRBJ2-7	20	.	CASSLEFPRLAGVSSYEQYF	TGCGCCAGCAGCTTGGAATTCCCGAGACTAGCGGGAGTCAGCTCCTACGAGCAGTACTTC
TRBV4-1	TRBD2	TRBJ2-1	16	many	CASSQEKLAGYNEQFF	TGCGCCAGCAGCCAAGAAAAGCTAGCGGGATACAATGAGCAGTTCTTC
TRBV20-1	.	TRBJ1-5	15	few	CSARNFARGDQPQHF	TGCAGTGCTCGGAATTTCGCGCGAGGGGATCAGCCCCAGCATTTT
TRBV23-1	TRBD2	TRBJ2-3	19	few	CASSRKWGRELDWPDTQYF	TGCGCCAGCAGTCGGAAATGGGGGAGGGAACTAGACTGGCCGGATACGCAGTATTTT
TRBV6-1	TRBD1	TRBJ2-3	14	many	CASRGGQEADTQYF	TGTGCCAGCAGAGGGGGACAGGAGGCAGATACGCAGTATTTT
TRBV12-3/TRBV12-4	TRBD1	TRBJ2-1	14	many	CASSPRTGYNEQFF	TGTGCCAGCAGTCCTCGGACAGGCTACAATGAGCAGTTCTTC
TRBV10-2	.	TRBJ1-1	16	many	CASSEPRVGFDTEAFF	TGCGCCAGCAGTGAGCCGAGGGTCGGTTTCGACACTGAAGCTTTCTTT
TRBV10-3	TRBD1	TRBJ2-7	15	once	CAISGRDRSPYEQYF	TGTGCCATCAGTGGCCGGGACAGGAGCCCCTACGAGCAGTACTTC
TRBV29-1	.	TRBJ1-1	13	many	CSVEGGANTEAFF	TGCAGCGTTGAAGGGGGAGCGAACACTGAAGCTTTCTTT
TRBV6-2/TRBV6-3	.	TRBJ2-5	14	.	CASSYSRGEETQYF	TGTGCCAGCAGTTACTCCCGTGGGGAAGAGACCCAGTACTTC
TRBV29-1	.	TRBJ2-5	14	many	CSAGAGRHEETQYF	TGCAGCGCGGGGGCTGGGCGACACGAAGAGACCCAGTACTTC
TRBV5-1	.	TRBJ1-1	15	many	CASSQGVETPTEAFF	TGCGCCAGCAGCCAAGGCGTCGAGACACCCACTGAAGCTTTCTTT
TRBV7-9	.	TRBJ1-4	14	many	CASGAPDTNEKLFF	TGTGCCAGCGGAGCCCCGGACACTAATGAAAAACTGTTTTTT
TRBV7-9	.	TRBJ2-7	12	many	CASSKDPYEQYF	TGTGCCAGCAGCAAGGACCCCTACGAGCAGTACTTC
TRBV29-1	TRBD1	TRBJ2-5	14	many	CSVGQSDRVETQYF	TGCAGCGTTGGACAGTCGGACAGGGTAGAGACCCAGTACTTC
TRBV12-3/TRBV12-4	TRBD1	TRBJ2-3	17	.	CASKLFSTGLPTDTQYF	TGTGCCAGCAAACTATTCTCGACAGGGCTGCCCACAGATACGCAGTATTTT
TRBV19	TRBD1	TRBJ1-2	15	many	CASSIGGQSNYGYTF	TGTGCCAGTAGTATAGGGGGACAGAGCAACTATGGCTACACCTTC
TRBV12-3/TRBV12-4	.	TRBJ2-4	12	many	CASSSSDNIQYF	TGTGCCAGCAGTTCCTCAGATAACATTCAGTACTTC
TRBV6-1	.	TRBJ1-4	15	many	CASKGQLATNEKLFF	TGTGCCAGCAAAGGACAGCTAGCAACTAATGAAAAACTGTTTTTT
TRBV6-6	TRBD1	TRBJ2-2	14	.	CAISTGTGTGELFF	TGTGCCATCAGTACCGGGACAGGGACCGGGGAGCTGTTTTTT